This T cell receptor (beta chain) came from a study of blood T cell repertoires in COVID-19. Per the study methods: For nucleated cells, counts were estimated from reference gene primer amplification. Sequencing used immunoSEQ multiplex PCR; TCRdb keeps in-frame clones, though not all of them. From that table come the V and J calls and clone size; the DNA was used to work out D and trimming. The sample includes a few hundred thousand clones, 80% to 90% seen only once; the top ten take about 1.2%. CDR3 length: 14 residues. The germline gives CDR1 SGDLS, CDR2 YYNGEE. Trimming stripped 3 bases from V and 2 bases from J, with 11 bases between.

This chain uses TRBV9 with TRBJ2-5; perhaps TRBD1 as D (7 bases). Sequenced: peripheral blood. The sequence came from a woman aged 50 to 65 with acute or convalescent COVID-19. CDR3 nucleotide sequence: TGTGCCAGCAGCGAGGGGGCGGGGCAAGAGACCCAGTACTTC. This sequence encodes CASSEGAGQETQYF. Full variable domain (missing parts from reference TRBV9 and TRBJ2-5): DSGVTQTPKHLITATGQRVTLRCSPRSGDLSVYWYQQSLDQGLQFLIQYYNGEERAKGNILERFSAQQFPDLHSELNLSSLELGDSALYFCASSEGAGQETQYFGPGTRLLVL.